The 2 T cell receptor beta chains presented below share a single source sample, sequenced in a study of blood T cell repertoires in COVID-19. Measured with immunoSEQ multiplex PCR; TCRdb has only the in-frame clones, and not every one. The data show about 280,000 clones, with about 85% seen just once and about 2.3% held by the top ten. Sequencing was performed on PBMCs or T cells enriched from blood (not recorded which). The source of these receptors is a woman in her fifties or sixties who had recovered from COVID-19.

V and J are TRBV5-1 and TRBJ2-3; possibly TRBD2 for D (6 bases). The V gene lost 4 bases and the J gene lost 4 bases, with 10 bases spanning the gap. Germline CDR1 reads SGHRS; CDR2 reads YFSETQ. The CDR3 sequence is 13 residues long. The CDR3 nucleotides are TGCGCCAGCAGCCCGGGGGTCGCAGATACGCAGTATTTT. The encoded protein is CASSPGVADTQYF.

The J gene is TRBJ2-1, the V gene TRBV3-1 (or the pseudogene TRBV3-2), with 10 bases lining up with TRBD1. The trim removed 5 bases at V and 14 bases at J, leaving 6 bases unmatched. Germline values: CDR1 LGHDT, CDR2 YNNKEL (reference sequence). The CDR3 is 12 residues long. The CDR3 protein is CASSDPGTGEFF. In DNA form, the CDR3 reads TGTGCCAGCAGCGACCCCGGGACAGGGGAGTTCTTC.